This TCR beta chain was recovered during a study of beta chain features in type 1 diabetes. This clone was seen a few times. Trimming cost V 2 bases and J 6 bases, with 8 bases left between them. The CDR3 runs 12 residues. Germline lookup yields CDR1 SGHVS and CDR2 FQNEAQ. TCRB transcripts that were expressed got sequenced, as all of the isolated RNA had been reverse transcribed. The protocol was immunoSEQ multiplex PCR, while the TCRdb copy is restricted to in-frame clones and leaves out a portion. The sample has about 410,000 clones, approximately 15% seen once. The sample consisted of naive CD4+ T cells from blood. The chain recombines TRBV7-8 with TRBJ2-7; D call uncertain. The TCR sequence derives from a young man in good health. In DNA form, the CDR3 reads TGTGCCAGCAGCTTATCTAGTACCGAGCAGTACGTC. It translates to CASSLSSTEQYV.